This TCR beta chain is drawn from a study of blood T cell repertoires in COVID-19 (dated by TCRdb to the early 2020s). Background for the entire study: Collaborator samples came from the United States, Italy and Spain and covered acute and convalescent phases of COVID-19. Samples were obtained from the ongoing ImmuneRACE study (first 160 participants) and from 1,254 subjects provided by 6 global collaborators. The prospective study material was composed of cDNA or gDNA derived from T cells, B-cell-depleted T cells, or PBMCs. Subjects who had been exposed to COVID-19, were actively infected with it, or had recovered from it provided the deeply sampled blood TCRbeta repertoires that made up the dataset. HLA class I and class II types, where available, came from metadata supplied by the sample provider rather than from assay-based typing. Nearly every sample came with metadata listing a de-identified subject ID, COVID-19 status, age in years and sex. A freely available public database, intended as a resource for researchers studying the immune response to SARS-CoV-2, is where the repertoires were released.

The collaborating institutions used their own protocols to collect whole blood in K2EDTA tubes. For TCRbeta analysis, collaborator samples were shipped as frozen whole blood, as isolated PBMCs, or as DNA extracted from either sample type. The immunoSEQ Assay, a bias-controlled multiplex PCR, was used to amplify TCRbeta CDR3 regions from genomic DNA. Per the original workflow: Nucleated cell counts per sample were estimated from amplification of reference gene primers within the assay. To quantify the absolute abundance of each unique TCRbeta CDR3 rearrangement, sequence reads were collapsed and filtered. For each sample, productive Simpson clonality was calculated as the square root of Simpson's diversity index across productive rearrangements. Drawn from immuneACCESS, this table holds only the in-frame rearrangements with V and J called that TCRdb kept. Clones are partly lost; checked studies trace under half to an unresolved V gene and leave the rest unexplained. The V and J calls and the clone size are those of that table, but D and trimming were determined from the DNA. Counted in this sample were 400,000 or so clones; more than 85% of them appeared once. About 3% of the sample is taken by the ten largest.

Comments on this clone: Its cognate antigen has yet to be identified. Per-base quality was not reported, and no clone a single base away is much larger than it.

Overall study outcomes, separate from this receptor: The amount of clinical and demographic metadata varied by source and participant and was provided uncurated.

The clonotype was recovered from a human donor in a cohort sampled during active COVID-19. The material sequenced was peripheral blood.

The CDR3: CASSSDRVGDYGYTF. Read as DNA, the sequence is TGTGCCAGTAGTTCAGACAGGGTCGGCGACTATGGCTACACCTTC. Here the chain combines TRBV19 and TRBJ1-2, and 7 junctional nucleotides match TRBD1. In the germline V gene (reference sequence), CDR1 corresponds to LNHDA and CDR2 to SQIVND. Including cysteine and phenylalanine, the CDR3 has 15 amino acids. Only the CDR3 DNA is retained, 45 bases long and in frame from the first base. V trim: 5 bases; J trim: 3 bases; unmatched bases: 9.